This T cell receptor (beta chain) was documented in a study of CD8+CD57+ T cells in acquired aplastic anemia. Overall study findings and caveats: A set of about 28 CD8+ CDR3 sequences was shared between patients and controls, and these sequences appeared highly expressed in patients. The CD8+ Simpson's diversity of patients and controls was not significantly different.

TCR beta VDJ combinations and CDR3 sequences were profiled from genomic DNA. MiXCR, applied by TCRdb to the reads, yields one record per CDR3 protein. The profile shows about 190,000 distinct CDR3 sequences, just under 50% of them singletons. Germline V lookup: CDR1 WSHSY, CDR2 SAAADI. This CDR3 has 11 amino acids. This clonotype was recorded many times. The antigen is not known. A read error may produce the germline difference seen at one junction end. Patients who underwent sequencing had shown CD8+CD57+ cell expansion by flow cytometry. Severe acquired aplastic anemia was present in all patients. No therapy was given to patients before blood sampling.

The J gene is TRBJ1-3, the V gene TRBV10-2; D perhaps matches TRBD1 (5 bases). What was sequenced was sorted CD4+, CD8+, or CD8+CD57+ T cells (not recorded which) from PBMCs. The TCR was taken from a human donor with aplastic anemia. The CDR3 protein is CASKTQGGLNF. As DNA, the CDR3 is TGCGCCAGCAAGACCCAGGGCGGACTTAACTTT.